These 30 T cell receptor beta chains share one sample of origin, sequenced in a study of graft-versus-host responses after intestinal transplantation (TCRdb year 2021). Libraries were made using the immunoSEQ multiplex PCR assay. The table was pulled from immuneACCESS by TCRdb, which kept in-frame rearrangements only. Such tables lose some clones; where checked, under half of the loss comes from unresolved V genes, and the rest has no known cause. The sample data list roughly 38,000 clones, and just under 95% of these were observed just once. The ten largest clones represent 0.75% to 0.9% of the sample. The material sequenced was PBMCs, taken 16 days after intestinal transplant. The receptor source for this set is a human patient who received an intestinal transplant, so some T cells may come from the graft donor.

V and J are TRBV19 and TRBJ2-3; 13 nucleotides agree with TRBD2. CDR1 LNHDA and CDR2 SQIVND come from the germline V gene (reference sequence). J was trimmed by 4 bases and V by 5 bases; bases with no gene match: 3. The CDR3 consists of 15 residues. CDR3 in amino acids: CASSWTSGSADTQYF. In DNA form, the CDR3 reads TGTGCCAGTAGTTGGACTAGCGGGAGCGCAGATACGCAGTATTTT.

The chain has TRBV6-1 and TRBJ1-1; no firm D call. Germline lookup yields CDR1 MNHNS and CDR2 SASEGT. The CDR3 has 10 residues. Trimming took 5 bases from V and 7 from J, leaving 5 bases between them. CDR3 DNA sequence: TGTGCCAGCAGTTTAAGTGAAGCTTTCTTT. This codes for CASSLSEAFF.

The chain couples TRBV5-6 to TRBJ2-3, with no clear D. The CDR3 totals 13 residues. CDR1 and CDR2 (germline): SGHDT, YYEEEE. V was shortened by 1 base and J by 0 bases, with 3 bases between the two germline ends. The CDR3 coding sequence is TGTGCCAGCAGCTTGTTGAGCACAGATACGCAGTATTTT. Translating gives CASSLLSTDTQYF.

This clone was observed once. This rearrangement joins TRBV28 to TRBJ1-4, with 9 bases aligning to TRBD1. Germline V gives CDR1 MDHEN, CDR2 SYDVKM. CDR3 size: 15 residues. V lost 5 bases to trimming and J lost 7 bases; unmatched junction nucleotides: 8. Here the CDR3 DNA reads TGTGCCAGCAGTATATACAGGGGGCCAGGTGAAAAACTGTTTTTT. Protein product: CASSIYRGPGEKLFF.

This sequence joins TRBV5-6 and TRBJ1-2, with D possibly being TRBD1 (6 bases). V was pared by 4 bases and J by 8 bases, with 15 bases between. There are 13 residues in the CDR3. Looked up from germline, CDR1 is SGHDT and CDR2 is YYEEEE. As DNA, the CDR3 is TGTGCCAGCAGCAGGGGGGACCTGGCGGGCTACACCTTC. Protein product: CASSRGDLAGYTF. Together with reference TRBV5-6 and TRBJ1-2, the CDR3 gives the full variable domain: DAGVTQSPTHLIKTRGQQVTLRCSPKSGHDTVSWYQQALGQGPQFIFQYYEEEERQRGNFPDRFSGHQFPNYSSELNVNALLLGDSALYLCASSRGDLAGYTFGSGTRLTVV.

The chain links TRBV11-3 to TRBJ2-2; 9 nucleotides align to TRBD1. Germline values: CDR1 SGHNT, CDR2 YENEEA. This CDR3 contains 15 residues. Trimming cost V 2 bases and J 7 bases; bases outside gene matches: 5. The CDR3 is CASSLWTGVGGELFF. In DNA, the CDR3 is TGTGCCAGCAGCTTATGGACAGGGGTGGGCGGGGAGCTGTTTTTT.

Written as DNA, the CDR3 is TGTGCCAGCAGCTTAGGAGCGGGGTCCTACGAGCAGTACTTC. Its protein product is CASSLGAGSYEQYF. V usage is TRBV5-4 and J usage is TRBJ2-7; 7 bases match TRBD2. V lost 2 bases to trimming and J lost 1 base; unmatched junction nucleotides: 3. The CDR3 sequence is 14 residues long. Germline-derived CDR1 and CDR2 are SGHNT and YYREEE (reference sequence).

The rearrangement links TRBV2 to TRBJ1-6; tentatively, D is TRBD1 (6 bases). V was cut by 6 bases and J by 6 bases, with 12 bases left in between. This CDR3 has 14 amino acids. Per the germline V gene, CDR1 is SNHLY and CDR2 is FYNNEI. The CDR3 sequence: CASSIWTANSPLHF. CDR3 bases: TGTGCCAGCAGCATTTGGACAGCTAATTCACCCCTCCACTTT.

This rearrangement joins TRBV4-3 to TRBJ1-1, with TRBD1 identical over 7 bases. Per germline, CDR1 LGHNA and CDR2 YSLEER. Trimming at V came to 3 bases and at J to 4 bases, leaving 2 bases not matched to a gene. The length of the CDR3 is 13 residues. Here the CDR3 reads CASSQTGITEAFF. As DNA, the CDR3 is TGCGCCAGCAGCCAGACAGGGATCACTGAAGCTTTCTTT.

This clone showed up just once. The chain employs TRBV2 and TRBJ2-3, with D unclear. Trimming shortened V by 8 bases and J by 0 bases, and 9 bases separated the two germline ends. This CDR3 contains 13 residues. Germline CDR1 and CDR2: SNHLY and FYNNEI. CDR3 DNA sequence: TGTGCCAGCGAAGTAATGAGCACAGATACGCAGTATTTT. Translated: CASEVMSTDTQYF.

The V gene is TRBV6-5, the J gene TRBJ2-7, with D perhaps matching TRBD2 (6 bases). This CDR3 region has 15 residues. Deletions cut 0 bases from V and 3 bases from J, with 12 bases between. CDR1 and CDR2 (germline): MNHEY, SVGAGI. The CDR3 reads CASSYSSGEGYEQYF. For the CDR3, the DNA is TGTGCCAGCAGTTACTCCTCGGGAGAAGGCTACGAGCAGTACTTC.

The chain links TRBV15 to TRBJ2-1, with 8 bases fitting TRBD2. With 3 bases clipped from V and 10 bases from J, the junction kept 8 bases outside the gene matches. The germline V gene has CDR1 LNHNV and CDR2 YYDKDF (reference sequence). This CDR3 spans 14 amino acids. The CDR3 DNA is TGTGCCACCAGCAGGAGCGGGAGCGGCGGAGAGCAGTTCTTC. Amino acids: CATSRSGSGGEQFF.

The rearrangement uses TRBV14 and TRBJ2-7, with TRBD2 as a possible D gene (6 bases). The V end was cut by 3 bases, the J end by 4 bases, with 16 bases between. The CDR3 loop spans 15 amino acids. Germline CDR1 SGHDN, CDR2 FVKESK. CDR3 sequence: CASSHPRLGWYEQYF. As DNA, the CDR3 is TGTGCCAGCAGCCATCCCAGACTAGGTTGGTACGAGCAGTACTTC.

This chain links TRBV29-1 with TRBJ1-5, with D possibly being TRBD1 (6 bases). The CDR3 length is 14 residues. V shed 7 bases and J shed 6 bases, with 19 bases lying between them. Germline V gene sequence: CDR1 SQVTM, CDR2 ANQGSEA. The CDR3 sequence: CSAVTGGAGQPQHF. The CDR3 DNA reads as TGCAGCGCTGTTACCGGGGGCGCAGGTCAGCCCCAGCATTTT.

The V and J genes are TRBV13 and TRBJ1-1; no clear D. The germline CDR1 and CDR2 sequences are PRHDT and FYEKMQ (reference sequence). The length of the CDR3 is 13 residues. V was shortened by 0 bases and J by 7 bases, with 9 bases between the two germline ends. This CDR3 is CASSLGGNGEAFF. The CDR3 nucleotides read TGTGCCAGCAGCTTAGGCGGAAACGGTGAAGCTTTCTTT.

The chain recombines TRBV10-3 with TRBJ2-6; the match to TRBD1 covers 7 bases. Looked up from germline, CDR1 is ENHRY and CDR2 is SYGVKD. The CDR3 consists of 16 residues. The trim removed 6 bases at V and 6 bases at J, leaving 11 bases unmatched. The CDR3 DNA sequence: TGTGCCATCAGCCGGACAGGTTTTTCTAAGGCCAACGTCCTGACTTTC. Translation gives CAISRTGFSKANVLTF.

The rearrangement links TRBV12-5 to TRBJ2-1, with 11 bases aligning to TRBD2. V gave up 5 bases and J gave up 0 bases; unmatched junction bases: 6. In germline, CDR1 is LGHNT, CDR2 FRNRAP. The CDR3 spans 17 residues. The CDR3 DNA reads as TGTGCTAGTGGTGGGTCTAGCGGGAGGCTCTCCTACAATGAGCAGTTCTTC. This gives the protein CASGGSSGRLSYNEQFF.

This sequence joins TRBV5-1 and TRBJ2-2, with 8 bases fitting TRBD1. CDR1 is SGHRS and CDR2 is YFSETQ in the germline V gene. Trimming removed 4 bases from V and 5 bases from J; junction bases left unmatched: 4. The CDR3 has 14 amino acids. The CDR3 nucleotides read TGCGCCAGCAGCCCAGGGGGCGCGACCGGGGAGCTGTTTTTT. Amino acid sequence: CASSPGGATGELFF.

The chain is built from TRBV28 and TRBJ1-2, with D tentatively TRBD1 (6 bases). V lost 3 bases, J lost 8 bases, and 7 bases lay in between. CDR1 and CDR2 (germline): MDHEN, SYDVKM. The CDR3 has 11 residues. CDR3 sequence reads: CASSLTGGYTF. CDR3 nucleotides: TGTGCCAGCAGTTTGACAGGCGGCTACACCTTC.

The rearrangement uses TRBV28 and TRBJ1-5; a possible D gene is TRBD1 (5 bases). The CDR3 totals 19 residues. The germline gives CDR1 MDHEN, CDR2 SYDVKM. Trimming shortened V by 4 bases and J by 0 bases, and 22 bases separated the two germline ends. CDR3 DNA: TGTGCCAGCAGTTCTCCCCGGGACCGCGAAGCCTATAGCAATCAGCCCCAGCATTTT. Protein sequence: CASSSPRDREAYSNQPQHF.

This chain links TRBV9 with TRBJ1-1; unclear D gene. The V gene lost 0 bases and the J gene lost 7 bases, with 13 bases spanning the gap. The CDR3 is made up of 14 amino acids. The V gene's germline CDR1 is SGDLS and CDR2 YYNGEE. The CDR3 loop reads CASSVGGTMGEAFF. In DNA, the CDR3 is TGTGCCAGCAGCGTAGGGGGAACCATGGGTGAAGCTTTCTTT.

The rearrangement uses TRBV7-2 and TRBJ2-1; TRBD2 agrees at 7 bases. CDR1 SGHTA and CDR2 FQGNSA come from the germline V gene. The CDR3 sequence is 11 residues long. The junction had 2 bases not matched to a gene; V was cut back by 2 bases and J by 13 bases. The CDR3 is CASSLLAAQFF. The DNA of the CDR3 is TGTGCCAGCAGCTTACTAGCGGCCCAGTTCTTC.

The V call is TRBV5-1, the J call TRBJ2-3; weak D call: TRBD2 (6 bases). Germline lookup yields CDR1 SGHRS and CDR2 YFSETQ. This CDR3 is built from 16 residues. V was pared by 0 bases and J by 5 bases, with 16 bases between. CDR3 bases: TGCGCCAGCAGCTTGGGAGCGGGCACCCCCCTAGATACGCAGTATTTT. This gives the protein CASSLGAGTPLDTQYF.

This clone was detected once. Here the CDR3 DNA reads TGTGCCAGCAGTCCCGGGACCAGCAGGTATACGCAGTATTTT. This encodes CASSPGTSRYTQYF. J is TRBJ2-3 and V is TRBV2; D is perhaps TRBD1 or TRBD2 (5 bases each). Trimming took 5 bases from V and 7 from J, leaving 16 bases between them. Germline loops: CDR1 SNHLY, CDR2 FYNNEI. The CDR3 spans 14 residues.

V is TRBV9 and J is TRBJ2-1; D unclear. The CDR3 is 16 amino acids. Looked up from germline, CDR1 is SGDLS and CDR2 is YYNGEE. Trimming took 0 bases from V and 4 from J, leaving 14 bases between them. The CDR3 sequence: CASSVGGSSDYNEQFF. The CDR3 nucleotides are TGTGCCAGCAGCGTAGGTGGGTCCTCCGATTACAATGAGCAGTTCTTC.

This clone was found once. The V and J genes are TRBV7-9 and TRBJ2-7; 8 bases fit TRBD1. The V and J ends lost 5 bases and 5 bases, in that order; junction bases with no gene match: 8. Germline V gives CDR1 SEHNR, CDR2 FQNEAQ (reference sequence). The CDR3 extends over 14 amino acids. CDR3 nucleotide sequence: TGTGCCAGCAGCCTCGGGCAGGGGGCTGACGAGCAGTACTTC. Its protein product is CASSLGQGADEQYF.

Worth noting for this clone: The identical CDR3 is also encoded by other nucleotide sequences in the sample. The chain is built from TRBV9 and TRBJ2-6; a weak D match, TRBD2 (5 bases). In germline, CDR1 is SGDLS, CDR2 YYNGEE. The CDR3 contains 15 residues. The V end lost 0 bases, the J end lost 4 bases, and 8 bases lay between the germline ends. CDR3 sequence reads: CASSVGGRGANVLTF. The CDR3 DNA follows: TGTGCCAGCAGCGTAGGTGGGAGAGGGGCCAACGTCCTGACTTTC.

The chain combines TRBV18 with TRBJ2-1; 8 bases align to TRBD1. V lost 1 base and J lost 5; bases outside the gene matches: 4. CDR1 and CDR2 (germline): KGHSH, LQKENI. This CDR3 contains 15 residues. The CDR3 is CASSPQPGQDNEQFF. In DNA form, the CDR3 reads TGTGCCAGCTCACCACAACCGGGACAGGACAATGAGCAGTTCTTC. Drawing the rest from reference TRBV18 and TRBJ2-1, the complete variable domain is NAGVMQNPRHLVRRRGQEARLRCSPMKGHSHVYWYRQLPEEGLKFMVYLQKENIIDESGMPKERFSAEFPKEGPSILRIQQVVRGDSAAYFCASSPQPGQDNEQFFGPGTRLTVL.

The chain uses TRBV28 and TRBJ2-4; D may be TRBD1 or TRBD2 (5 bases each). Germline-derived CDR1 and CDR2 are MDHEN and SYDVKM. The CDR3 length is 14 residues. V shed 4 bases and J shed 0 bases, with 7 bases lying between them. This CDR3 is CASSSGLAKNIQYF. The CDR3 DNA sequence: TGTGCCAGCAGTTCGGGGCTAGCCAAAAACATTCAGTACTTC.

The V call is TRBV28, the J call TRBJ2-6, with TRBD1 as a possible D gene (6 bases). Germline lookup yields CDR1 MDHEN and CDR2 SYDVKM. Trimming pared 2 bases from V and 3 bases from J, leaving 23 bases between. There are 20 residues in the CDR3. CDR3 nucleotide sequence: TGTGCCAGCAGTTTACATAGTCGGGCCAGGGGAGAATTTGGGGCCAACGTCCTGACTTTC. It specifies CASSLHSRARGEFGANVLTF.